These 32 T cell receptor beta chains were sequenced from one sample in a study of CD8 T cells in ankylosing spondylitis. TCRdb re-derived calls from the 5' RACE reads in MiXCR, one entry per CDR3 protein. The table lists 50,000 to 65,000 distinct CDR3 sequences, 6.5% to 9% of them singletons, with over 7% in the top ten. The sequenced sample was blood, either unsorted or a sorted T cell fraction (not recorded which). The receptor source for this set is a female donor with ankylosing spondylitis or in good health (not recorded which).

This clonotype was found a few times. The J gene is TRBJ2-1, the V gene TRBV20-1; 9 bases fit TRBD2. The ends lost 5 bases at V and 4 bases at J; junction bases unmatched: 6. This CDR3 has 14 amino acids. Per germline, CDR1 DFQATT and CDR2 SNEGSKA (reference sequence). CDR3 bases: TGCAGTGCTGAGACTAGCGGCCTGTACAATGAGCAGTTCTTC. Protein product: CSAETSGLYNEQFF.

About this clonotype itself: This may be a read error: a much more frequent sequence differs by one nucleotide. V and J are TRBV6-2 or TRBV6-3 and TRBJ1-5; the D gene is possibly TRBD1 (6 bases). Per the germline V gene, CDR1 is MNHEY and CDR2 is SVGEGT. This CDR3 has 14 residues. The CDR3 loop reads CVSRIGQSYQPQHF. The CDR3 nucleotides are TGTGTCAGCAGAATTGGACAGAGCTATCAGCCCCAGCATTTT.

CDR3 in amino acids: CASSTDRRNEKLFF. As DNA, the CDR3 is TGTGCCAGCAGTACAGACAGGAGGAATGAAAAACTGTTTTTT. This chain uses TRBV6-1 with TRBJ1-4; D is possibly TRBD1 (6 bases). Germline V gene data show CDR1 as MNHNS and CDR2 as SASEGT. Trimming stripped 5 bases from V and 5 bases from J, with 12 bases between. This CDR3 has 14 residues.

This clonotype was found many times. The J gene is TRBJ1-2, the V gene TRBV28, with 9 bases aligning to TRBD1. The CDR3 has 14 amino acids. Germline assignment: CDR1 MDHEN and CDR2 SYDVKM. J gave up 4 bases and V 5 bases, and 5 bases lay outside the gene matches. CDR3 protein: CASSRGTGPYGYTF. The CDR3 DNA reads TGTGCCAGCAGTCGAGGGACAGGGCCCTATGGCTACACCTTC.

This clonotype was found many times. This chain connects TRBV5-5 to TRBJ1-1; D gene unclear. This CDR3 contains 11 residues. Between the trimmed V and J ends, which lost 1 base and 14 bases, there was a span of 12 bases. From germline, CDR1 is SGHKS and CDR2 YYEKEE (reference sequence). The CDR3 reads CASSLNGLTFF. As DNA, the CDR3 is TGTGCCAGCAGCTTGAACGGTTTAACATTCTTT.

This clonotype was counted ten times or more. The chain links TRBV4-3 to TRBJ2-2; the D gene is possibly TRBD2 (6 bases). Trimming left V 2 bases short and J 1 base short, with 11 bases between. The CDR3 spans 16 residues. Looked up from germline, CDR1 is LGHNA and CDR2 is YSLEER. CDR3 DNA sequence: TGCGCCAGCAGCCAATCGGGGGAGGTGAACACCGGGGAGCTGTTTTTT. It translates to CASSQSGEVNTGELFF.

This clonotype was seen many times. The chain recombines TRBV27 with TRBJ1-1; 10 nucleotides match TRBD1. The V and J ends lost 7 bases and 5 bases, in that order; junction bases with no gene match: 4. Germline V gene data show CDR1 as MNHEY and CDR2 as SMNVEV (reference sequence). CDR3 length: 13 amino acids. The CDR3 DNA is TGTGCCAGCAAAATGGGACAGGGGACTGAAGCTTTCTTT. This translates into CASKMGQGTEAFF.

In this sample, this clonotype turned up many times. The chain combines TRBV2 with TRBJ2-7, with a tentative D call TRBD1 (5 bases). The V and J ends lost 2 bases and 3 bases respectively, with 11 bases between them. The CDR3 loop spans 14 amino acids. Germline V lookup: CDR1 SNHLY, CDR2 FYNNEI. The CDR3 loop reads CASSEQGPRYEQYV. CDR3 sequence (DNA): TGTGCCAGCAGTGAACAGGGCCCCCGCTACGAGCAGTACGTC.

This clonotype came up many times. The CDR3 loop is CASSFTSNSPLHF. The CDR3, as DNA: TGCGCCAGCAGCTTCACCTCCAATTCACCCCTCCACTTT. The chain carries TRBV5-1 and TRBJ1-6, with D unresolved. Germline V CDR1 and CDR2: SGHRS, YFSETQ. The ends were cut back, 2 bases at V and 7 bases at J, with 7 bases in the middle. The CDR3 consists of 13 residues.

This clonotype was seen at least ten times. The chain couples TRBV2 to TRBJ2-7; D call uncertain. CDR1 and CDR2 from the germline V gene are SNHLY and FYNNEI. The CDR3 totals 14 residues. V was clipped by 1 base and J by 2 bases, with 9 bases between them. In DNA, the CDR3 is TGTGCCAGCAGTGAAGGAGTAGCTCCCTACGAGCAGTACTTC. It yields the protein CASSEGVAPYEQYF.

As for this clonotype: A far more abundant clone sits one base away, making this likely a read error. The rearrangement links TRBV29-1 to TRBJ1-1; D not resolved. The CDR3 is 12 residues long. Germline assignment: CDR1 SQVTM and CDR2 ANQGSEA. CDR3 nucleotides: TGCAGCATTGAGGCTCGGTGGACTGAAGCTTTCTTT. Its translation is CSIEARWTEAFF. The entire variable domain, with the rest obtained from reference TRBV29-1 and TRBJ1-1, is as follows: SAVISQKPSRDICQRGTSLTIQCQVDSQVTMMFWYRQQPGQSLTLIATANQGSEATYESGFVIDKFPISRPNLTFSTLTVSNMSPEDSSIYLCSIEARWTEAFFGQGTRLTVV.

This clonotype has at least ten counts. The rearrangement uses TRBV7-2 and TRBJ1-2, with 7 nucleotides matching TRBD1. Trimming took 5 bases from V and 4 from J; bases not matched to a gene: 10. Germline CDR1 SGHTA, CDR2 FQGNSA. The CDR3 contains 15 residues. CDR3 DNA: TGTGCCAGCAGCCTGAGACAGGGATCGTCCTATGGCTACACCTTC. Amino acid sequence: CASSLRQGSSYGYTF.

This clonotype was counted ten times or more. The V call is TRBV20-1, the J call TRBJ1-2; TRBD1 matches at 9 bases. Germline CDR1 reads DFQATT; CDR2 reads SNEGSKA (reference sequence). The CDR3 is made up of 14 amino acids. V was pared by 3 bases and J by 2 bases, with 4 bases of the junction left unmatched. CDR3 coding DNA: TGCAGTGCTAGTCCCGGGACAGGGAACTATGGCTACACCTTC. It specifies CSASPGTGNYGYTF.

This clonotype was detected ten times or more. The CDR3 is CASSVDRPPTDTQYF. CDR3 coding DNA: TGTGCCAGCAGCGTTGACAGGCCCCCCACAGATACGCAGTATTTT. V and J are TRBV9 and TRBJ2-3; D might be TRBD1 (6 bases). The CDR3 contains 15 residues. V was cut by 2 bases and J by 2 bases, with 12 bases left in between. Germline V lookup: CDR1 SGDLS, CDR2 YYNGEE.

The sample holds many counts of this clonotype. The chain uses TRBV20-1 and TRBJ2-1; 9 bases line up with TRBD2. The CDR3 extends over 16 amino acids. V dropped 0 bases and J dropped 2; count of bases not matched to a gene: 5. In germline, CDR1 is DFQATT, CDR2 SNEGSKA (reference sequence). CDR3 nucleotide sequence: TGCAGTGCTAGAGATCGTGGCGGGGGGGCCTACAATGAGCAGTTCTTC. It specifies CSARDRGGGAYNEQFF.

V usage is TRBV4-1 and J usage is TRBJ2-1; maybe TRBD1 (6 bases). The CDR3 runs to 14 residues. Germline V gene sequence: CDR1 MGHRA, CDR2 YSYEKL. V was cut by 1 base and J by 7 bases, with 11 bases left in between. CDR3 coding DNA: TGCGCCAGCAGCCAAGGGACAGACCTGAATGAGCAGTTCTTC. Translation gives CASSQGTDLNEQFF.

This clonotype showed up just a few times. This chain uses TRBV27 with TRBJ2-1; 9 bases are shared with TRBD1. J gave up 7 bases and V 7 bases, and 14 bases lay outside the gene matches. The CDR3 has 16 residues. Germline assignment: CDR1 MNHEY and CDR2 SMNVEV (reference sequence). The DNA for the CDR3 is TGTGCCAGCACAGAAAACTCGGACAGGGGAATGAATGAGCAGTTCTTC. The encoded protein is CASTENSDRGMNEQFF.

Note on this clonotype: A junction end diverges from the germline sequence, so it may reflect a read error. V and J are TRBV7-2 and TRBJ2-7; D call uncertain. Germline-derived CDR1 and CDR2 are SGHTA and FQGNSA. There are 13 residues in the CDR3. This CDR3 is CASSSPGDYGQYF. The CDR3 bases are TGTGCCAGCAGCTCCCCTGGCGATTACGGGCAGTACTTC.

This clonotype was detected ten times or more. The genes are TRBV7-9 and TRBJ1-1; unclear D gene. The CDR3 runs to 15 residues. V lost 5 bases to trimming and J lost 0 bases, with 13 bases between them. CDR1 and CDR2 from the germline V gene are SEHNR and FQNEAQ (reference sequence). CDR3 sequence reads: CASSPREGMNTEAFF. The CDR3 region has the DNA TGTGCCAGCAGCCCACGGGAGGGCATGAACACTGAAGCTTTCTTT.

The CDR3 sequence: CASSMGRVLTFTDTQYF. CDR3 sequence (DNA): TGCGCCAGCAGCATGGGCCGCGTTCTCACCTTCACAGATACGCAGTATTTT. The chain has TRBV5-1 and TRBJ2-3; D ambiguous. V was pared by 4 bases and J by 2 bases, with 20 bases between. The CDR3 extends over 17 amino acids. The germline gives CDR1 SGHRS, CDR2 YFSETQ.

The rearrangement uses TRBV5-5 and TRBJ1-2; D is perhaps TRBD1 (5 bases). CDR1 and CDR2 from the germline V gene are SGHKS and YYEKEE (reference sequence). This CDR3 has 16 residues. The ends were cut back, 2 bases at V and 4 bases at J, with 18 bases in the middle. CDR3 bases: TGTGCCAGCAGCTTCGTTGAGGGCAGGGTCGGCTATGGCTACACCTTC. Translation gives CASSFVEGRVGYGYTF.

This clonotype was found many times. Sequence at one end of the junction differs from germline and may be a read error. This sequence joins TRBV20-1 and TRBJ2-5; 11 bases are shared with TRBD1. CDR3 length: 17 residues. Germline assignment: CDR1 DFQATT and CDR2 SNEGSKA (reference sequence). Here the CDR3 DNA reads TGCTGTGCTAGCCTGGGACAGGGGGTCGTAGGGCAAGAGACCCAGTACTTC. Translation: CCASLGQGVVGQETQYF.

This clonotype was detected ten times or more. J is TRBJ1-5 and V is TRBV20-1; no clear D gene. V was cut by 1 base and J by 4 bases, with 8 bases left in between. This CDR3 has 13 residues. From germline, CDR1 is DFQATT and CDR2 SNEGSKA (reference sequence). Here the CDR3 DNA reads TGCAGTGCTAGAGGAGACGGAAATCAGCCCCAGCATTTT. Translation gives CSARGDGNQPQHF.

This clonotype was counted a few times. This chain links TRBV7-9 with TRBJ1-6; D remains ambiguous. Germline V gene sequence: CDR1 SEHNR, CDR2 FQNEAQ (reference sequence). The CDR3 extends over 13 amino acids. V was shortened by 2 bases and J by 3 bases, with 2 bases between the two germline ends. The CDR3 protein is CASSLLYNSPLHF. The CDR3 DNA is TGTGCCAGCAGCTTACTCTATAATTCACCCCTCCACTTT.

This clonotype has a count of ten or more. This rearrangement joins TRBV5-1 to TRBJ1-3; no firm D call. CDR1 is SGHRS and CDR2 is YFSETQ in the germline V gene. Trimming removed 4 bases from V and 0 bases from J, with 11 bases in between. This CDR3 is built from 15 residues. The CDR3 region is CASSKDVNSGNTIYF. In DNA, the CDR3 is TGCGCCAGCAGCAAGGACGTGAACTCTGGAAACACCATATATTTT.

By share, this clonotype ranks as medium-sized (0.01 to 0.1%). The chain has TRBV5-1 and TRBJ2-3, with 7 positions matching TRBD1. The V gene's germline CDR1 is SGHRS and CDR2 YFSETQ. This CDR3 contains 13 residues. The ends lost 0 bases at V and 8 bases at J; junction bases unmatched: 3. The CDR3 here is CASSLEDRRTQYF. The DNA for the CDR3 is TGCGCCAGCAGCTTGGAGGACAGGCGTACGCAGTATTTT.

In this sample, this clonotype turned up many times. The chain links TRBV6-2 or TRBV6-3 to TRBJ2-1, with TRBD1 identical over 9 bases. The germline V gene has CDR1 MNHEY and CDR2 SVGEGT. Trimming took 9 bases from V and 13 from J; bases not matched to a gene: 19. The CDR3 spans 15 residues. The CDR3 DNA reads TGTGCCAGTCTTGGCGGACAGGGGCTATCATTGAAACAGTTCTTC. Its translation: CASLGGQGLSLKQFF.

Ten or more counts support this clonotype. The CDR3 DNA is TGCAGCGCTGGGACAGGAGCCACAGATACGCAGTATTTT. Protein sequence: CSAGTGATDTQYF. This rearrangement joins TRBV29-1 to TRBJ2-3; TRBD1 matches 8 bases. Per the germline V gene, CDR1 is SQVTM and CDR2 is ANQGSEA. V trimming: 7 bases; J trimming: 2 bases; junction bases outside the gene matches: 5. This CDR3 has 13 amino acids.

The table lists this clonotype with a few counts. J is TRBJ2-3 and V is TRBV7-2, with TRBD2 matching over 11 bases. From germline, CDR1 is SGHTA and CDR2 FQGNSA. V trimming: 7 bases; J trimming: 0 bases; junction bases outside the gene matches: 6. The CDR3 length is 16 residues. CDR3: CASTMRLAGSTDTQYF. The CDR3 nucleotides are TGTGCCAGCACCATGAGACTAGCGGGGAGCACAGATACGCAGTATTTT.

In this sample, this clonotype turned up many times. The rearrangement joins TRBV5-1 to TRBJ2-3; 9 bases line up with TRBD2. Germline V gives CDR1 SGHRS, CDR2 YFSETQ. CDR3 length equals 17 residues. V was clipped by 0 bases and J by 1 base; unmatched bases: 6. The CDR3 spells CASSLDGGGARTDTQYF. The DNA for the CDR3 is TGCGCCAGCAGCTTGGATGGCGGGGGGGCCCGCACAGATACGCAGTATTTT.

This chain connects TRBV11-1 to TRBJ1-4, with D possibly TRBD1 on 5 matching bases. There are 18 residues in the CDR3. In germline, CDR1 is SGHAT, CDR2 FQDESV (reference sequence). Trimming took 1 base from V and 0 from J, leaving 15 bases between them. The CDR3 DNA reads TGTGCCAGCAGCTTAGTTGGTGGCAGGGCCTCAACTAATGAAAAACTGTTTTTT. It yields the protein CASSLVGGRASTNEKLFF.

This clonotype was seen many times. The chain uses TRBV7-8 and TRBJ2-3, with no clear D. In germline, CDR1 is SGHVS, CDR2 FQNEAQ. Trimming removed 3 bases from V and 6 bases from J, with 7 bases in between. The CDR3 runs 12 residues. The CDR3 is CASSFPSDTQYF. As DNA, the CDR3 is TGTGCCAGCAGCTTCCCGTCGGATACGCAGTATTTT.